The next 18 T cell receptor beta chains were all read from a single sample in a study of blood T cell repertoires in COVID-19. Assay: immunoSEQ multiplex PCR; the TCRdb copy retains only in-frame clones and omits some. The data contain 80,000 to 100,000 clones, about 80% of them singletons. The sample comprised peripheral blood. Receptors originate from a man aged 70 or older with active or convalescent COVID-19.

V gene TRBV5-1 combines with J gene TRBJ2-7; 7 nucleotides match TRBD1. This CDR3 is 14 amino acids long. J was trimmed by 3 bases and V by 0 bases; bases with no gene match: 3. The germline V gene encodes CDR1 SGHRS and CDR2 YFSETQ. The CDR3 DNA is TGCGCCAGCAGCTTGGGACAGGGAAACTACGAGCAGTACTTC. The encoded protein is CASSLGQGNYEQYF.

The V gene is TRBV29-1, the J gene TRBJ2-3, with D perhaps matching TRBD2 (7 bases). The germline V gene has CDR1 SQVTM and CDR2 ANQGSEA. The CDR3 has 13 residues. Between the trimmed V and J ends, which lost 3 bases and 6 bases, there was a span of 13 bases. CDR3 DNA sequence: TGCAGCGTTGATGGGGGGGCCGGGGATACGCAGTATTTT. This translates into CSVDGGAGDTQYF.

The chain recombines TRBV14 with TRBJ2-5, with D maybe TRBD1 (6 bases). Germline CDR1 is SGHDN and CDR2 is FVKESK. The CDR3 totals 14 residues. V was cut by 0 bases and J by 4 bases, with 9 bases left in between. The CDR3 is CASSQENRAETQYF. The CDR3 nucleotides read TGTGCCAGCAGCCAAGAAAACAGGGCAGAGACCCAGTACTTC. Full variable domain (remainder filled in from reference TRBV14 and TRBJ2-5): EAGVTQFPSHSVIEKGQTVTLRCDPISGHDNLYWYRRVMGKEIKFLLHFVKESKQDESGMPNNRFLAERTGGTYSTLKVQPAELEDSGVYFCASSQENRAETQYFGPGTRLLVL.

V usage is TRBV9 and J usage is TRBJ2-2; TRBD2 matches 7 bases. The CDR3 spans 15 residues. In germline, CDR1 is SGDLS, CDR2 YYNGEE. V gave up 3 bases and J gave up 0 bases; unmatched junction bases: 2. The CDR3 region has the DNA TGTGCCAGCAGCGCCAGCGGGACGAACACCGGGGAGCTGTTTTTT. It codes for CASSASGTNTGELFF.

The chain has TRBV3-1 (or the pseudogene TRBV3-2) and TRBJ1-1, with no clear D. The V end was cut by 2 bases, the J end by 2 bases, with 9 bases between. There are 14 residues in the CDR3. Germline assignment: CDR1 LGHDT and CDR2 YNNKEL (reference sequence). CDR3 sequence reads: CASSQRYVNTEAFF. The CDR3, as DNA: TGTGCCAGCAGCCAACGGTATGTTAACACTGAAGCTTTCTTT.

This clone was recorded a few times. The chain has TRBV10-3 and TRBJ2-7, with 8 bases aligning to TRBD1. This CDR3 region has 13 residues. The V gene's germline CDR1 is ENHRY and CDR2 SYGVKD. Trimming took 10 bases from V and 2 from J; bases not matched to a gene: 7. The CDR3 loop reads CATQQDRAYEQYF. The CDR3 DNA sequence: TGTGCCACCCAGCAGGACAGGGCCTACGAGCAGTACTTC.

The chain recombines TRBV18 with TRBJ1-1; D not resolved. The V and J ends lost 4 bases and 0 bases respectively, with 6 bases between them. This CDR3 spans 13 amino acids. The V gene's germline CDR1 is KGHSH and CDR2 LQKENI. This CDR3 reads CASSLAVNTEAFF. The CDR3 DNA follows: TGTGCCAGCTCACTAGCGGTGAACACTGAAGCTTTCTTT.

The chain combines TRBV15 with TRBJ1-4; weak D call: TRBD1 (6 bases). The germline V gene encodes CDR1 LNHNV and CDR2 YYDKDF (reference sequence). The CDR3 is 15 amino acids. Trimming took off 0 bases at V and 7 bases at J, with 12 bases between the two ends. This CDR3 reads CATSRDNQGREKLFF. In nucleotides, the CDR3 is TGTGCCACCAGCAGAGATAACCAGGGGCGTGAAAAACTGTTTTTT.

CDR3 sequence: CASSTYLYRGGRDEQFF. The CDR3 DNA follows: TGTGCCAGCAGTACCTACCTTTATCGGGGGGGCCGGGATGAGCAGTTCTTC. The V call is TRBV6-2 or TRBV6-3, the J call TRBJ2-1, with 8 nucleotides matching TRBD2. Germline values: CDR1 MNHEY, CDR2 SVGEGT. The CDR3 extends over 17 amino acids. With 5 bases clipped from V and 8 bases from J, the junction kept 17 bases outside the gene matches.

This sequence joins TRBV20-1 and TRBJ2-7; perhaps TRBD2 as D (5 bases). From germline, CDR1 is DFQATT and CDR2 SNEGSKA (reference sequence). CDR3 size: 17 residues. V was clipped by 6 bases and J by 2 bases, with 26 bases between them. In DNA, the CDR3 is TGCAGTGCCAGTCGTCTAGATATGGCGCTAGCTGCCTACGAGCAGTACTTC. It is translated as CSASRLDMALAAYEQYF.

The chain recombines TRBV2 with TRBJ2-1, with a tentative D call TRBD2 (6 bases). Germline lookup yields CDR1 SNHLY and CDR2 FYNNEI. The CDR3 consists of 14 residues. V gave up 2 bases and J gave up 6 bases, with 11 bases separating them. CDR3 sequence reads: CASSEILAGNEQFF. The CDR3 nucleotides are TGTGCCAGCAGTGAAATACTAGCTGGCAATGAGCAGTTCTTC. Filled out from reference TRBV2 and TRBJ2-1, the complete variable domain reads EPEVTQTPSHQVTQMGQEVILRCVPISNHLYFYWYRQILGQKVEFLVSFYNNEISEKSEIFDDQFSVERPDGSNFTLKIRSTKLEDSAMYFCASSEILAGNEQFFGPGTRLTVL.

The CDR3 here is CASSLEGLAVETQYF. The CDR3, as DNA: TGTGCCAGCAGCTTAGAGGGACTAGCAGTAGAGACCCAGTACTTC. The chain combines TRBV7-8 with TRBJ2-5, with TRBD2 matching 9 bases. CDR1 is SGHVS and CDR2 is FQNEAQ in the germline V gene. This CDR3 has 15 amino acids. V lost 1 base to trimming and J lost 4 bases; unmatched junction nucleotides: 4.

J is TRBJ1-3 and V is TRBV12-3 or TRBV12-4, with D uncertain. Trimming took 7 bases from V and 2 from J, leaving 3 bases between them. The CDR3 length is 11 residues. This chain's CDR3 is CASTTGNTIYF. The CDR3 nucleotides read TGTGCCAGCACCACTGGAAACACCATATATTTT.

The CDR3 DNA is TGTGCCAGCAGCCGCTCAGGTAACTCCTACGAGCAGTACTTC. Translated, it gives CASSRSGNSYEQYF. The genes are TRBV7-9 and TRBJ2-7; D unresolved. Trimming left V 5 bases short and J 0 bases short, with 11 bases between. The CDR3 loop spans 14 amino acids. Per the germline V gene, CDR1 is SEHNR and CDR2 is FQNEAQ (reference sequence). Variable domain in full (rest from reference TRBV7-9 and TRBJ2-7): DTGVSQNPRHKITKRGQNVTFRCDPISEHNRLYWYRQTLGQGPEFLTYFQNEAQLEKSRLLSDRFSAERPKGSFSTLEIQRTEQGDSAMYLCASSRSGNSYEQYFGPGTRLTVT.

The V call is TRBV27, the J call TRBJ1-4, with D unresolved. This CDR3 region has 14 residues. The V gene lost 3 bases and the J gene lost 2 bases, with 7 bases spanning the gap. Germline V gives CDR1 MNHEY, CDR2 SMNVEV (reference sequence). The CDR3 region has the DNA TGTGCCAGCAGTTTCGGGTTTACTAATGAAAAACTGTTTTTT. It yields the protein CASSFGFTNEKLFF.

This clone was observed a few times. V and J are TRBV7-2 and TRBJ2-7; no definite D call. Germline V gene sequence: CDR1 SGHTA, CDR2 FQGNSA. The CDR3 runs to 14 residues. Trimming took off 3 bases at V and 4 bases at J, with 13 bases between the two ends. CDR3 in amino acids: CASSFRSQKYEQYF. The CDR3 coding sequence is TGTGCCAGCAGCTTTCGGAGCCAGAAGTACGAGCAGTACTTC.

The chain joins TRBV19 to TRBJ2-1; a possible D gene is TRBD1 (7 bases). Germline loops: CDR1 LNHDA, CDR2 SQIVND (reference sequence). Trimming took off 0 bases at V and 11 bases at J, with 20 bases between the two ends. This CDR3 comprises 16 residues. The CDR3 protein is CASSIDAGGTVRKQFF. In nucleotides, the CDR3 is TGTGCCAGTAGTATAGATGCGGGCGGGACAGTCAGAAAGCAGTTCTTC.

The gene calls are TRBV9 and TRBJ1-6; the D is unclear. Germline values: CDR1 SGDLS, CDR2 YYNGEE. The CDR3 is 12 amino acids. V lost 0 bases, J lost 8 bases, and 3 bases lay in between. The DNA for the CDR3 is TGTGCCAGCAGCGTAGGAGATTCACCCCTCCACTTT. It specifies CASSVGDSPLHF.